The present TCR beta chain was sequenced within a study of shared clonotypes between healthy human individuals. V lost 6 bases and J 4 bases, leaving 16 bases between the germline ends. The CDR3 sequence is 15 residues long. CDR1 and CDR2 (germline): ENHRY, SYGVKD. This clone has more than one count but fewer than ten. Profiling relied on immunoSEQ multiplex PCR, and the TCRdb table lists in-frame clones only, not all of them. The sample gives 640,000 or so clones, approximately 79% of which show up once; 1.5% to 2% is in the top ten. This sequence originates from a woman aged 25-40 years in good health. J is TRBJ1-3 and V is TRBV10-3; no definite D call. The sample comprised memory CD4+ T cells sorted from blood. Described subset: CD45RA-negative fraction. The CDR3: CAIRREQSTGNTIYF. In nucleotides, the CDR3 is TGTGCCATCAGGAGAGAACAGTCGACGGGAAACACCATATATTTT.